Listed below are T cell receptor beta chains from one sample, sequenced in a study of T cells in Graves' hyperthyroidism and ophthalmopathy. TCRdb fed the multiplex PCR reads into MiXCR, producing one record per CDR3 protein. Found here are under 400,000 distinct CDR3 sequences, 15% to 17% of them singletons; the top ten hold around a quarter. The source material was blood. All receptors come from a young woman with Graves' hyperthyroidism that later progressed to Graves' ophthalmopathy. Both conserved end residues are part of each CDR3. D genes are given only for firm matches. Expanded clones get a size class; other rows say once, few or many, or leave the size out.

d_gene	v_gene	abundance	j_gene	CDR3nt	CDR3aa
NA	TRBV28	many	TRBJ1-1	TGTGCCAGCAGTTTTTTTAAGGGAAGGAACACTGAAGCTTTCTTT	CASSFFKGRNTEAFF
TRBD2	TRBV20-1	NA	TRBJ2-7	TGCAGTGCACCGACTAGCGGGAGAGGCGAGCAGTACTTC	CSAPTSGRGEQYF
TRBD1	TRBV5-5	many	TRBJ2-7	TGTGCCAGCATGAGGGGGCTGGGGTCCTACGAGCAGTACTTC	CASMRGLGSYEQYF
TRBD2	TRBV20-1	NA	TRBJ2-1	TGCAGTGCTAGTCGGACTAGCGGGAGGGTCGGTGAGCAGTTCTTC	CSASRTSGRVGEQFF
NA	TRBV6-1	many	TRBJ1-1	TGTGCCAGCAGTGAACATTTGAACACTGAAGCTTTCTTT	CASSEHLNTEAFF
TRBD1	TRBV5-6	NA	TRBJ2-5	TGTGCCAGCAGCTCGTCAGGGGGCGGAGAGACCCAGTACTTC	CASSSSGGGETQYF
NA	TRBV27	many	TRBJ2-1	TGTGCCAGCAGTGGAGGACGGGAGCAGTTCTTC	CASSGGREQFF
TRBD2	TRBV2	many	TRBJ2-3	TGTGCCAGCAGTGAAAGGGGGACTAGCGGGAGCACAGATACGCAGTATTTT	CASSERGTSGSTDTQYF
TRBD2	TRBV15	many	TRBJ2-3	TGTGCCACCAGCCTAGAAAGGGCTAGCGGGAGAGATACGCAGTATTTT	CATSLERASGRDTQYF
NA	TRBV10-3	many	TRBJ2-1	TGTGCCATCAGTGAATTACACCCAAGCTCCTACAATGAGCAGTTCTTC	CAISELHPSSYNEQFF
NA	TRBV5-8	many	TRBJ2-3	TGTGCCAGCAGCACCCGGCAGACTAGCACAGATACGCAGTATTTT	CASSTRQTSTDTQYF
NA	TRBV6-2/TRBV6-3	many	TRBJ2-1	TGTGCCAGCAGGGTGGACAGTCCCAATGAGCAGTTCTTC	CASRVDSPNEQFF
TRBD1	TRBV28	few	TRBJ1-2	TGTGCCAGCAGTTTAAGTCGGGACAGGGGGGGTGGCTACACCTTC	CASSLSRDRGGGYTF
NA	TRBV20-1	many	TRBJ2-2	TGCAGTGCTAGAGATCTCCGGCCCCGGAACACCGGGGAGCTGTTTTTT	CSARDLRPRNTGELFF
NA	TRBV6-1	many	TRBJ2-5	TGTGCCAGCACCCTGGACGGGGGCCAAGAGACCCAGTACTTC	CASTLDGGQETQYF
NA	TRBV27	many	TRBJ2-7	TGTGCCAGCAGTTTAGGTGGGCAGGGCCCCTACGAGCAGTACTTC	CASSLGGQGPYEQYF
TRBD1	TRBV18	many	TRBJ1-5	TGTGCCAGCTCACCGACAGGGGCGGATCAGCCCCAGCATTTT	CASSPTGADQPQHF
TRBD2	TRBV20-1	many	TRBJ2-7	TGCAGTGCTAGAGCGACGACTAGCGGAACCTACGAGCAGTACTTC	CSARATTSGTYEQYF
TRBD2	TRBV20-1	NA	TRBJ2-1	TGCAGTGCTACCCAGAGACTAGCGGGAGACAATGAGCAGTTCTTC	CSATQRLAGDNEQFF
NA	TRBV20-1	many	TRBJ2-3	TGCAGTGCCGGACGGACAACGCCTCACACAGATACGCAGTATTTT	CSAGRTTPHTDTQYF
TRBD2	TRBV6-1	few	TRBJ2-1	TGTGCCAGTTTGCGGGAGATTTCCTACAATGAGCAGTTCTTC	CASLREISYNEQFF
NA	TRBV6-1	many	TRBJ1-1	TGTGCCAGCAGTGAGGGACATGAAGCTTTCTTT	CASSEGHEAFF
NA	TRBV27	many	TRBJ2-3	TGTGCCAGCAGTCCAAGCCGGGCGGATACGCAGTATTTT	CASSPSRADTQYF
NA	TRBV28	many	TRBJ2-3	TGTGCCAGCAGTCTTACAGCCCCTGTCCACACAGATACGCAGTATTTT	CASSLTAPVHTDTQYF
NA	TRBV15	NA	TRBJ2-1	TGTGCCACCAGCAGAGATCTGTTACGGGGAAATGAGCAGTTCTTC	CATSRDLLRGNEQFF
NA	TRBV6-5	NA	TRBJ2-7	TGTGCCAGCAGTTACTGGCCCCCAGGGGAGGGTTTCACCTACGAGCAGTACTTC	CASSYWPPGEGFTYEQYF
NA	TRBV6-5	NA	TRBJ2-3	TGTGCCAGCAGTACGCAGTATTTT	CASSTQYF
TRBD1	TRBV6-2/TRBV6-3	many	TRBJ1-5	TGTGCCAGCAGCCATGACAGGGAGCCTCAGCCCCAGCATTTT	CASSHDREPQPQHF
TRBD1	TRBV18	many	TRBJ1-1	TGTGCCAGCTCCCGCGACAGGGGGGTCACTGAAGCTTTCTTT	CASSRDRGVTEAFF
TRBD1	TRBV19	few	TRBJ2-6	TGTGCCAGTAGTATCAGGACAGGGTCTGGCTCTGGGGCCAACGTCCTGACTTTC	CASSIRTGSGSGANVLTF
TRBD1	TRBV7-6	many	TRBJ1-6	TGTGCCAGCAGCGTCCGGACAGGGGGTAATTCACCCCTCCACTTT	CASSVRTGGNSPLHF
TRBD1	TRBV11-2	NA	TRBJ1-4	TGTGCCAGCAGCAGACCGGGACAGGGGACGAGGAAGCTAAAACTGTTTTTT	CASSRPGQGTRKLKLFF
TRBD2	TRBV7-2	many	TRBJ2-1	TGTGCCAGCAGCTCCGGTGCCGGGTGGCGGGAGGGGTACAATGAGCAGTTCTTC	CASSSGAGWREGYNEQFF
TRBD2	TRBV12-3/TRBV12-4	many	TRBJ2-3	TGTGCCAGCACCCCCTTGGGACTAGCGGACCACACAGATACGCAGTATTTT	CASTPLGLADHTDTQYF
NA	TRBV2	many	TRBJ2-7	TGTGCCAGCAGTGAAACGGTTGTTGCCGGCTACGAGCAGTACTTC	CASSETVVAGYEQYF
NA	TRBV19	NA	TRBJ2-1	TGTGCCAGTAGTAACAGGGAGGGGGAGGACAATGAGCAGTTCTTC	CASSNREGEDNEQFF
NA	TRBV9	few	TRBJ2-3	TGTGCCAGCAGCCCTAGCGCAGTTAGCACAGATACGCAGTATTTT	CASSPSAVSTDTQYF
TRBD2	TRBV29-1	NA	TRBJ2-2	TGCAGCGTTCTTCCGGGACTAGCGGGAGGGCACGACACCGGGGAGCTGTTTTTT	CSVLPGLAGGHDTGELFF
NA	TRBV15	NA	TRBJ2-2	TGTGCCACCCTTTATAGCGGGGAGCTGTTTTTT	CATLYSGELFF
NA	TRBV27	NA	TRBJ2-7	TGTGCCAGCAGTTTATCAAGTAGGGGAGACTACGAGCAGTACTTC	CASSLSSRGDYEQYF
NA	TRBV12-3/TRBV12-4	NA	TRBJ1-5	TGTGCCAGCAGTTTTGAGGCAGGCTATAGCAATCAGCCCCAGCATTTT	CASSFEAGYSNQPQHF
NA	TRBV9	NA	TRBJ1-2	TGTGCCAGCAGTTCTGGACAGTCTTATGGCTACACCTTC	CASSSGQSYGYTF
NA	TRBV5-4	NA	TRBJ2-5	TGTGCCAGCAGCTCCTTTGGGACAATCCAAGAGACCCAGTACTTC	CASSSFGTIQETQYF
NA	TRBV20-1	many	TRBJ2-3	TGCAGTGCTAGGACTAGAGTTCCAGATACGCAGTATTTT	CSARTRVPDTQYF
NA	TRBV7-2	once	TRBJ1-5	TGTGCCAGCAGCGCTTGGGCGACAGAGGGCAATCAGCCCCAGCATTTT	CASSAWATEGNQPQHF
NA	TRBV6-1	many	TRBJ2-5	TGTGCCAGCAACCCCAGCGGAGGAGGAGAGACCCAGTACTTC	CASNPSGGGETQYF